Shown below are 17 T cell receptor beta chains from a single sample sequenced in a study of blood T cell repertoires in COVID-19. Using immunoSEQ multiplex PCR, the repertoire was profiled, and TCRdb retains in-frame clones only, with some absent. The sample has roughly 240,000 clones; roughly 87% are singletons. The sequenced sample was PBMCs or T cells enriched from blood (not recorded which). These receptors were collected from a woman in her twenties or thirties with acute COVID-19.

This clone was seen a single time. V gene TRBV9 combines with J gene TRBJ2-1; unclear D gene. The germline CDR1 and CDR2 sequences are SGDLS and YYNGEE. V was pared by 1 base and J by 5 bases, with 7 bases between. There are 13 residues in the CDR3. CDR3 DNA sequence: TGTGCCAGCAGCGTAACAGATGACAATGAGCAGTTCTTC. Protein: CASSVTDDNEQFF.

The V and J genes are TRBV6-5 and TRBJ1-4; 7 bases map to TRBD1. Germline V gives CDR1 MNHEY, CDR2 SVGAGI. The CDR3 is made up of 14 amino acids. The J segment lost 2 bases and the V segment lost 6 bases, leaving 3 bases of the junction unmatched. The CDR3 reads CASRTQGTNEKLFF. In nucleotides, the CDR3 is TGTGCCAGCAGAACACAGGGGACTAATGAAAAACTGTTTTTT.

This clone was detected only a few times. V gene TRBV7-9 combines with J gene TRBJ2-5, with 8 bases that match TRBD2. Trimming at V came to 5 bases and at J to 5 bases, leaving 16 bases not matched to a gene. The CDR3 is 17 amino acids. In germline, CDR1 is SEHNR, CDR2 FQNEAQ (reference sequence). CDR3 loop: CASSPTGTRIAPETQYF. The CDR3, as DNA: TGTGCCAGCAGCCCCACCGGGACTAGGATAGCGCCTGAGACCCAGTACTTC.

The CDR3 DNA follows: TGTGCCAGCTCACCGGGGGGGGCCTACACTGAAGCTTTCTTT. Translated: CASSPGGAYTEAFF. The chain links TRBV18 to TRBJ1-1; D is perhaps TRBD1 (6 bases). Trimming removed 3 bases from V and 3 bases from J, with 11 bases in between. The CDR3 length is 14 residues. Germline loops: CDR1 KGHSH, CDR2 LQKENI. The full variable domain, rest sourced from reference TRBV18 and TRBJ1-1, is NAGVMQNPRHLVRRRGQEARLRCSPMKGHSHVYWYRQLPEEGLKFMVYLQKENIIDESGMPKERFSAEFPKEGPSILRIQQVVRGDSAAYFCASSPGGAYTEAFFGQGTRLTVV.

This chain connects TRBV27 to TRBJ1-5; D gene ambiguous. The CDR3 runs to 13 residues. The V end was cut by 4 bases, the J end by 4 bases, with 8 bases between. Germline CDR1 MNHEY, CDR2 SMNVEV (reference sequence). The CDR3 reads CASSSTPNQPQHF. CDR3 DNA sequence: TGTGCCAGCAGTTCTACCCCTAATCAGCCCCAGCATTTT.

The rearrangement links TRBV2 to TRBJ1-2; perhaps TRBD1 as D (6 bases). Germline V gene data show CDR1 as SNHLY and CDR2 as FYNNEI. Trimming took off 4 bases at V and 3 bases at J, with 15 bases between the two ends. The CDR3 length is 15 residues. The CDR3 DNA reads TGTGCCAGCAGTGTCGAAAAGACAGGAGACTATGGCTACACCTTC. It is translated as CASSVEKTGDYGYTF.

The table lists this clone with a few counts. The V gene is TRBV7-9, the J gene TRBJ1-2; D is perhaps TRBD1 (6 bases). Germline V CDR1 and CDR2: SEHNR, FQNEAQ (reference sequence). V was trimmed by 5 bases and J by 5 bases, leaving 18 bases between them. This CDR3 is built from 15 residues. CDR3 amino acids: CASSPTPDRSYGYTF. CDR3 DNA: TGTGCCAGCAGCCCCACTCCGGACAGATCTTATGGCTACACCTTC. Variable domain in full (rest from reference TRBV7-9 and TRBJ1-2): DTGVSQNPRHKITKRGQNVTFRCDPISEHNRLYWYRQTLGQGPEFLTYFQNEAQLEKSRLLSDRFSAERPKGSFSTLEIQRTEQGDSAMYLCASSPTPDRSYGYTFGSGTRLTVV.

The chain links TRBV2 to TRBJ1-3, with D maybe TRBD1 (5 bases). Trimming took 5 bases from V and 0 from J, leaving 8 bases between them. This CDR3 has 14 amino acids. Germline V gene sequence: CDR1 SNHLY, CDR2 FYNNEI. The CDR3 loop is CASSPGHSGNTIYF. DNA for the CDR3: TGTGCCAGCAGTCCAGGGCACTCTGGAAACACCATATATTTT.

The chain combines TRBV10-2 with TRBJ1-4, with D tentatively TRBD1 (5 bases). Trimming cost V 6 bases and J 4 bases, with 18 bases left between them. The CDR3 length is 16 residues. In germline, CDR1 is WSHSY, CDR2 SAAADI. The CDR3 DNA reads TGCGCCAGCAGACACTCCAGGACACGGAATAATGAAAAACTGTTTTTT. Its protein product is CASRHSRTRNNEKLFF.

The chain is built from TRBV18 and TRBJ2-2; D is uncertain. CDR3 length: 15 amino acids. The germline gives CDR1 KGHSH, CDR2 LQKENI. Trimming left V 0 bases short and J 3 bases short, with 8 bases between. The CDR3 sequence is CASSPPNTYTGELFF. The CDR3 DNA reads TGTGCCAGCTCACCACCGAACACCTACACCGGGGAGCTGTTTTTT.

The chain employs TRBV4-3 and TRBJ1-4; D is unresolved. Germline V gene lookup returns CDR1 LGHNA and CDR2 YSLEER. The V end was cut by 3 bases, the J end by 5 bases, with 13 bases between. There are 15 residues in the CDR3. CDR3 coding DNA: TGCGCCAGCAGCCACGGCCCACGAGGGAATGAAAAACTGTTTTTT. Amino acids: CASSHGPRGNEKLFF.

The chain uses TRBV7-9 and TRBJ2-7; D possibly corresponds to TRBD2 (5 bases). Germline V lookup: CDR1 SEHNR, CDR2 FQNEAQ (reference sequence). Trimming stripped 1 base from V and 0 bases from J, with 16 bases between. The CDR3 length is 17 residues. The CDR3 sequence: CASSLDPGLSGSYEQYF. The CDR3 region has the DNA TGTGCCAGCAGCTTAGATCCCGGACTGTCGGGCTCCTACGAGCAGTACTTC.

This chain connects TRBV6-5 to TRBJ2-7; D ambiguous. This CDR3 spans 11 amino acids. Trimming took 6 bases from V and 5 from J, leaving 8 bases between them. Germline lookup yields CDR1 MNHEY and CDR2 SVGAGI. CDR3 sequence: CASSLGHEQYF. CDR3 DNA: TGTGCCAGCAGCCTGGGCCACGAGCAGTACTTC.

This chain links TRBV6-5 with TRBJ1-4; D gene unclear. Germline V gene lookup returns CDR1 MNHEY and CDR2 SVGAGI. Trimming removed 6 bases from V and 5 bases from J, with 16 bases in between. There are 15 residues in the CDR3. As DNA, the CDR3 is TGTGCCAGCAGGATAGCCTACGGTAGAAATGAAAAACTGTTTTTT. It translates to CASRIAYGRNEKLFF.

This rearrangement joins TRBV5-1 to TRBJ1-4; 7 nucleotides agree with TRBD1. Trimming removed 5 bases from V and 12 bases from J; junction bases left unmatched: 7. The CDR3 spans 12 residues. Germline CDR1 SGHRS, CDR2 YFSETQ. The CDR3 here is CASREGAGELFF. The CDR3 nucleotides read TGCGCCAGCAGAGAGGGGGCCGGGGAACTGTTTTTT.

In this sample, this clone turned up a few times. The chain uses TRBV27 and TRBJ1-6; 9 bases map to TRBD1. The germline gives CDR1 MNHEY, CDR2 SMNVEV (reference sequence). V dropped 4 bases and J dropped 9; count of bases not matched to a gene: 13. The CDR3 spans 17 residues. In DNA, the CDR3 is TGTGCCAGCAGTTCCTTTACGGGGACAGGGTTAAGTTCACCCCTCCACTTT. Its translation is CASSSFTGTGLSSPLHF.

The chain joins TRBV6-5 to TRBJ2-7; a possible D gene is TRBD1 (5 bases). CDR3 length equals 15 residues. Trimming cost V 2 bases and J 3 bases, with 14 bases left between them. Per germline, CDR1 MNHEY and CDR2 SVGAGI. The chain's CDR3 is CASSYVTGTGYEQYF. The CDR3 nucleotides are TGTGCCAGCAGTTACGTCACAGGTACCGGCTACGAGCAGTACTTC.